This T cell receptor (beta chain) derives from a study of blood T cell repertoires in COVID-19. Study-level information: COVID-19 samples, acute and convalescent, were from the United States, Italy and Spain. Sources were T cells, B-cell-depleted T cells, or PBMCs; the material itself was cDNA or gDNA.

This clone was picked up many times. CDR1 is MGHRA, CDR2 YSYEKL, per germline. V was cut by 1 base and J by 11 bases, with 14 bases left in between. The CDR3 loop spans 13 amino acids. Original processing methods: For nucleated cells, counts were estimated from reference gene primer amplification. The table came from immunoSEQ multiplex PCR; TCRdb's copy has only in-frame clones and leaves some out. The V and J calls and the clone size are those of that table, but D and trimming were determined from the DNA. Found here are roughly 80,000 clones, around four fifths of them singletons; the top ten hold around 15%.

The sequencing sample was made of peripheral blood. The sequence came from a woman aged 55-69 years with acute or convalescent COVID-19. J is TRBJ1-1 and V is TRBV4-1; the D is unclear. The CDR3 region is CASSQGRGWRAFF. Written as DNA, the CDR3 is TGCGCCAGCAGCCAAGGGCGAGGGTGGCGGGCTTTCTTT.